The clone carrying this T cell receptor (beta chain) was picked up a small number of times. This sample was taken from a study of OX40 agonist ivuxolimab in advanced cancers. Study summary: Each patient was given ivuxolimab into a vein every 2 weeks, at 0.01 to 10 mg/kg.

CDR1 is MNHEY and CDR2 is SMNVEV in the germline V gene (reference sequence). CDR3 length: 15 residues. The junction had 4 bases not matched to a gene; V was cut back by 2 bases and J by 1 base. Clones were sequenced by immunoSEQ multiplex PCR, and TCRdb holds only the in-frame ones, with some missing. The sample shows tens of thousands of clones, approximately 92% of them seen only once. Autoimmune disease history or systemic immunosuppression excluded patients. This TCR was recovered from an adult with an advanced solid tumor such as melanoma, head and neck, liver or kidney cancer. Sequencing was performed on CD4+ or CD8+ T cells sorted from blood, taken in a trial of the OX40 agonist ivuxolimab. The chain links TRBV27 to TRBJ2-7, with TRBD2 matching over 8 bases. The CDR3: CASSLREGFSYEQYF. The CDR3 coding sequence is TGTGCCAGCAGTTTACGGGAGGGCTTTTCCTACGAGCAGTACTTC.